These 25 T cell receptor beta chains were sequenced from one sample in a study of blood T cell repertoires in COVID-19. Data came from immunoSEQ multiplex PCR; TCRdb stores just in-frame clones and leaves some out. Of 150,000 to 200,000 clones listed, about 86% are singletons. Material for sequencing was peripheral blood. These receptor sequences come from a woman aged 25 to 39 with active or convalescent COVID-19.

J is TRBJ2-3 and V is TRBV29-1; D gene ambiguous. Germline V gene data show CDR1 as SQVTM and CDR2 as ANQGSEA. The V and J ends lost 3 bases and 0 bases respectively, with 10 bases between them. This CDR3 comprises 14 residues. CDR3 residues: CSVENGFSTDTQYF. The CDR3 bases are TGCAGCGTTGAGAATGGCTTTAGCACAGATACGCAGTATTTT.

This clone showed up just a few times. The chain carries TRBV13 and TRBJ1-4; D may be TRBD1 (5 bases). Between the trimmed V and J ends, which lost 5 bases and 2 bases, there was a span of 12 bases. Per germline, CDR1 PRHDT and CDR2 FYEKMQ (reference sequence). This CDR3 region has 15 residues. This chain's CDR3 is CASSAREGTNEKLFF. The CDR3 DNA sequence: TGTGCCAGCAGCGCCAGGGAGGGCACTAATGAAAAACTGTTTTTT.

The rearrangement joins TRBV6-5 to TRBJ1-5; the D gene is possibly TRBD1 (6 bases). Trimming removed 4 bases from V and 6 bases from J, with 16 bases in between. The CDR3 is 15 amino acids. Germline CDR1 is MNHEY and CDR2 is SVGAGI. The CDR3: CASSSLSGEGQPQHF. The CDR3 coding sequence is TGTGCCAGCAGTTCGCTATCAGGGGAAGGTCAGCCCCAGCATTTT.

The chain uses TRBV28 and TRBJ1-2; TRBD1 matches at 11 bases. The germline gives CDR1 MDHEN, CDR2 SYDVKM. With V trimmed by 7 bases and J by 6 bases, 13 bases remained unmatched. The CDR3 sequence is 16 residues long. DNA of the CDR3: TGTGCCAGCAATCTCCTCGGGACAGGGGGAAATGATGGCTACACCTTC. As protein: CASNLLGTGGNDGYTF.

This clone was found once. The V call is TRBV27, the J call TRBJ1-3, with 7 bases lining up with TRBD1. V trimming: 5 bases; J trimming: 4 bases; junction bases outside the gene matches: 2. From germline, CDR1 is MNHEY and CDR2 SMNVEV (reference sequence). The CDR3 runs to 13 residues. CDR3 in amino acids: CASSVGQGNTIYF. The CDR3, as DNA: TGTGCCAGCAGTGTGGGACAGGGAAACACCATATATTTT.

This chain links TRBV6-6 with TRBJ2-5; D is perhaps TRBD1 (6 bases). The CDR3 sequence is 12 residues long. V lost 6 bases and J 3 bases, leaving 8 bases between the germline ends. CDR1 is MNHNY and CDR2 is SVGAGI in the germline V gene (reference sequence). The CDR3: CASRQGEETQYF. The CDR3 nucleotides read TGTGCCAGCAGACAGGGTGAAGAGACCCAGTACTTC.

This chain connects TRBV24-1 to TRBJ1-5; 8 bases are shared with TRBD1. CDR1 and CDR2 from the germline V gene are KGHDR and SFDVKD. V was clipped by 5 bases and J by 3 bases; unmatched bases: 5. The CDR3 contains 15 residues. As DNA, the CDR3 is TGTGCCACCAGTGTTTGGGACAGGAACAATCAGCCCCAGCATTTT. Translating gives CATSVWDRNNQPQHF.

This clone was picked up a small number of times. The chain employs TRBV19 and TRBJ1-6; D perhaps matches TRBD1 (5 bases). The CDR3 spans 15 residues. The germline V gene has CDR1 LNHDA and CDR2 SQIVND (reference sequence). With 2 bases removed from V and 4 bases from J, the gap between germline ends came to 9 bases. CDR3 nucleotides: TGTGCCAGTAGTATACGGGGGTCGTATAATTCACCCCTCCACTTT. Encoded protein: CASSIRGSYNSPLHF.

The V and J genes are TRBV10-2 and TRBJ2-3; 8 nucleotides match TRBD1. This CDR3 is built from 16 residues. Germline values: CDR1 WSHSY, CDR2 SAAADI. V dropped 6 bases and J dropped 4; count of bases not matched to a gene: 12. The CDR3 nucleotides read TGCGCCAGCAGGGGTCCTCGGACAGGGAGACCAGATACGCAGTATTTT. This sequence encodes CASRGPRTGRPDTQYF.

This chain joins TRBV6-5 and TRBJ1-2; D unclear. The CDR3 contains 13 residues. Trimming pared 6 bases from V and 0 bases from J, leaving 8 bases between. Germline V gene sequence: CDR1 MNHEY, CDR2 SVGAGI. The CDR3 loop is CASRNGANYGYTF. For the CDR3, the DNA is TGTGCCAGCAGAAACGGGGCTAACTATGGCTACACCTTC.

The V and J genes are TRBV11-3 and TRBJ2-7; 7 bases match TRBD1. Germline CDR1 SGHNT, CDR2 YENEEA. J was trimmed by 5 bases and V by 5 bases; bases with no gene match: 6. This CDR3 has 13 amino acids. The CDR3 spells CASSLGQFNEQYF. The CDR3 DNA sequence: TGTGCCAGCAGCCTGGGACAGTTCAACGAGCAGTACTTC.

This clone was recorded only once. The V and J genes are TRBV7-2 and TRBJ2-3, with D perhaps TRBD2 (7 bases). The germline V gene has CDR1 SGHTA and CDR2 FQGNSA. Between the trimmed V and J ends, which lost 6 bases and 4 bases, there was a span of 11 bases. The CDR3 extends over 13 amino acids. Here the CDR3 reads CASRWGGADTQYF. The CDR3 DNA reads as TGTGCCAGCAGGTGGGGGGGCGCAGATACGCAGTATTTT.

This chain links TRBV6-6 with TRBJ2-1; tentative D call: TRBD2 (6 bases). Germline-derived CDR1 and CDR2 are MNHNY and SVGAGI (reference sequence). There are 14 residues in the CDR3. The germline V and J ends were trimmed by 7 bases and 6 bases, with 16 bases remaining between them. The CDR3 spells CASMIGLASNEQFF. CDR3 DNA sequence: TGTGCCAGCATGATAGGGCTAGCGAGCAATGAGCAGTTCTTC.

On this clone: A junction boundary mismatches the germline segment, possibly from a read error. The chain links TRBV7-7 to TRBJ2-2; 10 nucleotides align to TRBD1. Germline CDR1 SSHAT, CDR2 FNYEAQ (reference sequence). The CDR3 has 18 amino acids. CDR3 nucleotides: TGTGCTAGCAGCTTTGGCCCGCCCGACAGGGGGCGGACCGGGGAGCTGTTTTTT. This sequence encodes CASSFGPPDRGRTGELFF. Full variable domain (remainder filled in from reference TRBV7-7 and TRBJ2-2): GAGVSQSPRYKVTKRGQDVTLRCDPISSHATLYWYQQALGQGPEFLTYFNYEAQPDKSGLPSDRFSAERPEGSISTLTIQRTEQRDSAMYRCASSFGPPDRGRTGELFFGEGSRLTVL.

In DNA, the CDR3 is TGTGCCAGCAGTTACAAAGGGGTCGGCTACACCTTC. It codes for CASSYKGVGYTF. This chain links TRBV6-2 or TRBV6-3 with TRBJ1-2, with TRBD1 as a possible D gene (5 bases). This CDR3 spans 12 amino acids. The V gene lost 2 bases and the J gene lost 8 bases, with 9 bases spanning the gap. Germline CDR1 and CDR2: MNHEY and SVGEGT.

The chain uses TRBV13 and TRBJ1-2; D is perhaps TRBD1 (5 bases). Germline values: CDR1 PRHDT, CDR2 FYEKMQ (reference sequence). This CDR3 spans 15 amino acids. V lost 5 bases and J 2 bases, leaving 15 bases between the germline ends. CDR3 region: CASSPTGRVNYGYTF. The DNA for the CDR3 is TGTGCCAGCAGCCCTACAGGACGCGTCAACTATGGCTACACCTTC.

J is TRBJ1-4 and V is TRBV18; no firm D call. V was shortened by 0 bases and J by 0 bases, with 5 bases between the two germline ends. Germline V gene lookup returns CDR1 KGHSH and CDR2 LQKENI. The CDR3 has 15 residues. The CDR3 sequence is CASSPPSATNEKLFF. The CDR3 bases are TGTGCCAGCTCACCACCGTCCGCAACTAATGAAAAACTGTTTTTT.

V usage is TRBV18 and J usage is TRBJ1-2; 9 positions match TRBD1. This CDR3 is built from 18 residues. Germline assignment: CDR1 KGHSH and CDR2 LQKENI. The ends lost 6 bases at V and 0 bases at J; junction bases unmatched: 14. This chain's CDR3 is CASSGGGTGRVTNYGYTF. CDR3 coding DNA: TGTGCCAGCTCTGGCGGGGGGACAGGGAGGGTAACTAACTATGGCTACACCTTC. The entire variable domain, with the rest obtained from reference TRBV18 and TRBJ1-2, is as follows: NAGVMQNPRHLVRRRGQEARLRCSPMKGHSHVYWYRQLPEEGLKFMVYLQKENIIDESGMPKERFSAEFPKEGPSILRIQQVVRGDSAAYFCASSGGGTGRVTNYGYTFGSGTRLTVV.

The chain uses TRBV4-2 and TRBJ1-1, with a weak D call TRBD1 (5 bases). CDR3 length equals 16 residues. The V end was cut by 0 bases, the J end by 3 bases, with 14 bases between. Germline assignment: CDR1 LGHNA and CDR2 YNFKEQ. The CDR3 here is CASSQDARQGDTEAFF. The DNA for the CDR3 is TGTGCCAGCAGCCAAGATGCCCGGCAGGGTGACACTGAAGCTTTCTTT.

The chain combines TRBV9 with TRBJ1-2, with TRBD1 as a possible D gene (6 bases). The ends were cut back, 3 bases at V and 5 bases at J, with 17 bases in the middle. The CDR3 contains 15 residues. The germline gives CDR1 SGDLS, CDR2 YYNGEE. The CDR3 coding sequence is TGTGCCAGCAGCGCCAGTCGGGACACTAGATATGGCTACACCTTC. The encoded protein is CASSASRDTRYGYTF.

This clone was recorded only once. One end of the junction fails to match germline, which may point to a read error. In nucleotides, the CDR3 is TGCAGCGTGGAAGACTTGTCCGAGCAGTACTTC. Residues: CSVEDLSEQYF. V and J are TRBV29-1 and TRBJ2-7; D unclear. This CDR3 contains 11 residues. From germline, CDR1 is SQVTM and CDR2 ANQGSEA.

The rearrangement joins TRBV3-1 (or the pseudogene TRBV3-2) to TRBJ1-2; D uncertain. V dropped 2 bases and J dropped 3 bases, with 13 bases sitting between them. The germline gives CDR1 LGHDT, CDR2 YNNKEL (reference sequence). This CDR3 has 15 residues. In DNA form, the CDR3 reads TGTGCCAGCAGCCAACCCTCGCCCGGGGACTATGGCTACACCTTC. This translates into CASSQPSPGDYGYTF.

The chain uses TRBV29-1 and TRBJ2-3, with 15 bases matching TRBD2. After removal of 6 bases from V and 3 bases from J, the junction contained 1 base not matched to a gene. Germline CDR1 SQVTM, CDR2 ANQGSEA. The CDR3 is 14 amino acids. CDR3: CSVGTSGRTDTQYF. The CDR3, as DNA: TGCAGCGTAGGGACTAGCGGGAGGACAGATACGCAGTATTTT.

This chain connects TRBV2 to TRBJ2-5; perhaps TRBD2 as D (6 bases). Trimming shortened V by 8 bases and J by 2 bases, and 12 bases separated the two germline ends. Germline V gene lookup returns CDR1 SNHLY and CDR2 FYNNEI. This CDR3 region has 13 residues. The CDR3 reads CASAWGLQETQYF. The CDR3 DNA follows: TGTGCCAGCGCGTGGGGACTTCAAGAGACCCAGTACTTC. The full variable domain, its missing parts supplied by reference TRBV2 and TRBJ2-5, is EPEVTQTPSHQVTQMGQEVILRCVPISNHLYFYWYRQILGQKVEFLVSFYNNEISEKSEIFDDQFSVERPDGSNFTLKIRSTKLEDSAMYFCASAWGLQETQYFGPGTRLLVL.

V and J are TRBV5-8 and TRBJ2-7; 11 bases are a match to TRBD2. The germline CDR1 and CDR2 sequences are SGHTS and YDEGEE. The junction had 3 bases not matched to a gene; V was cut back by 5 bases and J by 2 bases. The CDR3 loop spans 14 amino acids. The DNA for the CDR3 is TGTGCCAGCAGGAATAGCGGGGGGGCCTACGAGCAGTACTTC. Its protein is CASRNSGGAYEQYF.